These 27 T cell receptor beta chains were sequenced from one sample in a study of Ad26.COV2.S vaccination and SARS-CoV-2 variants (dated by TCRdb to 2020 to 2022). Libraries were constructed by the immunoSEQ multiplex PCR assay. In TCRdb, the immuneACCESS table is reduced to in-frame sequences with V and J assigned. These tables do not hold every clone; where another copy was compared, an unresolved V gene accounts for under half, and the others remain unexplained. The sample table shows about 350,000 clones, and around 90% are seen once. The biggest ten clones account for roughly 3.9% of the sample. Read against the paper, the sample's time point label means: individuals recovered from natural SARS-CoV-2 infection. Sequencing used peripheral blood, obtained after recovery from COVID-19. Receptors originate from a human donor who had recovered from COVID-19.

The CDR3 loop is CASNPGTYGYTF. The CDR3 DNA is TGTGCCAGCAATCCAGGAACTTATGGCTACACCTTC. V and J are TRBV2 and TRBJ1-2; D is uncertain. Per germline, CDR1 SNHLY and CDR2 FYNNEI. The CDR3 is 12 residues long. Trimming removed 7 bases from V and 5 bases from J, with 11 bases in between.

The CDR3 sequence is CASSSQGAGTDTQYF. The CDR3 DNA is TGTGCCAGTAGTTCACAGGGGGCTGGCACAGATACGCAGTATTTT. The rearrangement joins TRBV19 to TRBJ2-3; TRBD1 matches at 9 bases. Losses at the gene ends were 5 bases for V and 1 base for J; bases not matched to a gene: 4. The CDR3 totals 15 residues. In germline, CDR1 is LNHDA, CDR2 SQIVND (reference sequence).

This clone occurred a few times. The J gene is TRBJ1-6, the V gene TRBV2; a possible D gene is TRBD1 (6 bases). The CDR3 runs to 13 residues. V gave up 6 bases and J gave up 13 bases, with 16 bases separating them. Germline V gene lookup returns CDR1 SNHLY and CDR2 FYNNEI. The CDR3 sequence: CASRWGAKEPLHF. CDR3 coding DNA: TGTGCCAGCAGGTGGGGGGCTAAGGAGCCCCTCCACTTT.

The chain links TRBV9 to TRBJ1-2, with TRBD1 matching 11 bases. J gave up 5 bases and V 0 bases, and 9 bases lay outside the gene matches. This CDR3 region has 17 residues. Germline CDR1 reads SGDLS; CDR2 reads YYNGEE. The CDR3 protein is CASSVEYGGQGGYGYTF. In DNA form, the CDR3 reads TGTGCCAGCAGCGTAGAATATGGGGGACAGGGGGGTTATGGCTACACCTTC.

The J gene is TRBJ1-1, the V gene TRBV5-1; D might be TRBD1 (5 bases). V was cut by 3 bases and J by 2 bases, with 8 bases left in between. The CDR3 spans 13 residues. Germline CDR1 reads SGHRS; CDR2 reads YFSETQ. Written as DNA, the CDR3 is TGCGCCAGCAGCTGGGACCCTAACACTGAAGCTTTCTTT. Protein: CASSWDPNTEAFF.

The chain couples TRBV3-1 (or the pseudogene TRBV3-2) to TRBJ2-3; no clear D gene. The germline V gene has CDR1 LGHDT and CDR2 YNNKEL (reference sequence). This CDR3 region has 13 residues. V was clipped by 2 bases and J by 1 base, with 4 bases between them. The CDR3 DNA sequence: TGTGCCAGCAGCCAACTACGCACAGATACGCAGTATTTT. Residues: CASSQLRTDTQYF.

The DNA for the CDR3 is TGTGCCAGCAGCTTTGGACTAGACAGGGGAGAGGGCTACACCTTC. Its translation is CASSFGLDRGEGYTF. The chain couples TRBV7-2 to TRBJ1-2; 8 positions agree with TRBD1. Germline trimming cut 3 bases from V and 8 bases from J; bases unmatched to any gene: 11. The germline V gene has CDR1 SGHTA and CDR2 FQGNSA. The CDR3 length is 15 residues.

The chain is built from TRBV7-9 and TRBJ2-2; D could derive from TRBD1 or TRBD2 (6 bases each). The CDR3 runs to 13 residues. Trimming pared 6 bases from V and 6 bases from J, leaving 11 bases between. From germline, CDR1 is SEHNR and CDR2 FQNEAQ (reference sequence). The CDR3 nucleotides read TGTGCCAGCAGGAACAGGGAGGCCGGGGAGCTGTTTTTT. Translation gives CASRNREAGELFF.

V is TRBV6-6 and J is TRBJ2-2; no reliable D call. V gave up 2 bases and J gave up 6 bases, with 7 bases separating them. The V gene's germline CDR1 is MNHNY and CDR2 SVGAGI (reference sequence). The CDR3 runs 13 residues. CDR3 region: CASSYREAGELFF. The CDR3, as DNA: TGTGCCAGCAGTTACAGGGAAGCCGGGGAGCTGTTTTTT.

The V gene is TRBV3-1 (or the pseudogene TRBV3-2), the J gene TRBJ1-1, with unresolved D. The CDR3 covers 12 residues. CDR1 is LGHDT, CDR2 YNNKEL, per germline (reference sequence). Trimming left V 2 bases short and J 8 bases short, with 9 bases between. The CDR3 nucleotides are TGTGCCAGCAGCCAAAGTACCCGGGAAGCTTTCTTT. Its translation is CASSQSTREAFF.

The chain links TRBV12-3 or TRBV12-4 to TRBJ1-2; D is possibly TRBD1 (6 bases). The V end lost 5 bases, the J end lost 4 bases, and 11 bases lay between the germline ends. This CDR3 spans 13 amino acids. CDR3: CASSPEGGYGYTF. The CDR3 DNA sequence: TGTGCCAGCAGTCCCGAGGGGGGCTATGGCTACACCTTC.

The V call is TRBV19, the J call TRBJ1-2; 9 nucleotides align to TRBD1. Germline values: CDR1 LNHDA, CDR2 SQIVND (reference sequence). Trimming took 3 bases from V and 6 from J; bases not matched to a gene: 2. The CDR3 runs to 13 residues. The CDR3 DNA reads TGTGCCAGTAGTATCGGGACAGGGAATGGCTACACCTTC. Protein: CASSIGTGNGYTF.

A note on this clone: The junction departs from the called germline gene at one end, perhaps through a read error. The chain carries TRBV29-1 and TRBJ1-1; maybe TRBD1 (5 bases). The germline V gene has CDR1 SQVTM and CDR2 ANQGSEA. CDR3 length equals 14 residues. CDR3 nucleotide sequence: TGCAGCGCTGAAAGTCGTCAGGGAAACACTGAAGCTTTCTTT. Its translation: CSAESRQGNTEAFF.

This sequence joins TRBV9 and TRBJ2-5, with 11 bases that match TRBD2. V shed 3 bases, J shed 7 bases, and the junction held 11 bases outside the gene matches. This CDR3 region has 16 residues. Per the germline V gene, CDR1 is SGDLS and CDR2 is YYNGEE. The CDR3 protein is CASSGPGTSGQGTQYF. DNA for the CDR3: TGTGCCAGCAGCGGACCCGGGACTAGCGGCCAGGGGACCCAGTACTTC.

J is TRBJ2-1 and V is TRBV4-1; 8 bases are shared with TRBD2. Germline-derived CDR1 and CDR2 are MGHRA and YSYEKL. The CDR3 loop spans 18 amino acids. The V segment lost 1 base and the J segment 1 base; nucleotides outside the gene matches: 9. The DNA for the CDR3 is TGCGCCAGCAGCCAAGGTCCTGTCGGGGGGGCGTCCTACAATGAGCAGTTCTTC. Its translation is CASSQGPVGGASYNEQFF.

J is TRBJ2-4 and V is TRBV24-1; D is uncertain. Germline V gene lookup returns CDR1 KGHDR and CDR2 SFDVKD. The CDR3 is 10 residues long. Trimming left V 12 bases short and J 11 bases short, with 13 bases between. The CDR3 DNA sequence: TGTGCCCCCACTCCGGTCTTTCAGTACTTC. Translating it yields CAPTPVFQYF.

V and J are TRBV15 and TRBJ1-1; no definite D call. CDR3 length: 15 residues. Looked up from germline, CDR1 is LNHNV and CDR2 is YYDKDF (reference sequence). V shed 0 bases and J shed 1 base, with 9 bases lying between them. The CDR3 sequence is CATSRDGQPNTEAFF. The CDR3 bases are TGTGCCACCAGCAGAGACGGGCAGCCGAACACTGAAGCTTTCTTT. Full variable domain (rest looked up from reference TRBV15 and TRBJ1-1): DAMVIQNPRYQVTQFGKPVTLSCSQTLNHNVMYWYQQKSSQAPKLLFHYYDKDFNNEADTPDNFQSRRPNTSFCFLDIRSPGLGDTAMYLCATSRDGQPNTEAFFGQGTRLTVV.

The CDR3 protein is CASGGGNTIYF. The CDR3 coding sequence is TGTGCCAGCGGCGGCGGAAACACCATATATTTT. This chain joins TRBV27 and TRBJ1-3; no clear D. V was clipped by 8 bases and J by 4 bases, with 6 bases between them. Germline assignment: CDR1 MNHEY and CDR2 SMNVEV (reference sequence). This CDR3 has 11 amino acids.

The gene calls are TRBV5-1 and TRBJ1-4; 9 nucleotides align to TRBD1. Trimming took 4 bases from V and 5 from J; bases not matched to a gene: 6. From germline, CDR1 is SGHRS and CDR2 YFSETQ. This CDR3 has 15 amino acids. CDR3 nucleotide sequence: TGCGCCAGCAGCCGACACAGGGGGCAAAATGAAAAACTGTTTTTT. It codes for CASSRHRGQNEKLFF.

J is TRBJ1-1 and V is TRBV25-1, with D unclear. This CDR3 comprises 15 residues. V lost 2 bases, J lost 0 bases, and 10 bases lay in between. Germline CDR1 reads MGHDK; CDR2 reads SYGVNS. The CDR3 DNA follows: TGTGCCAGCAGTGAAACAGACCGTCTGAACACTGAAGCTTTCTTT. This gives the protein CASSETDRLNTEAFF.

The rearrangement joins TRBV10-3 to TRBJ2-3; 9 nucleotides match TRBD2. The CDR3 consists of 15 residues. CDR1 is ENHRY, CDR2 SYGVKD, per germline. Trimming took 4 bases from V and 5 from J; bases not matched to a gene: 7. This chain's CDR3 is CAISAGGGALDTQYF. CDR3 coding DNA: TGTGCCATCAGTGCAGGCGGGGGGGCTCTAGATACGCAGTATTTT.

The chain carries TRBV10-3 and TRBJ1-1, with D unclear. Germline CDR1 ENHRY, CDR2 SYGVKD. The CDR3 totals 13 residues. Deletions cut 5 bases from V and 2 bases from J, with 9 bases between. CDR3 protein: CAISIKVNTEAFF. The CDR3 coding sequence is TGTGCCATCAGTATCAAGGTAAACACTGAAGCTTTCTTT.

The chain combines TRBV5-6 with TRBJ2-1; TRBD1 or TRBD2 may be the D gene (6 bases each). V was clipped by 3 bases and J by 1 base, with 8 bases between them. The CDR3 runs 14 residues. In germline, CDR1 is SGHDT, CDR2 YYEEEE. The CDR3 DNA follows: TGTGCCAGCAGCTCGGGGGCATCCTACAATGAGCAGTTCTTC. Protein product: CASSSGASYNEQFF.

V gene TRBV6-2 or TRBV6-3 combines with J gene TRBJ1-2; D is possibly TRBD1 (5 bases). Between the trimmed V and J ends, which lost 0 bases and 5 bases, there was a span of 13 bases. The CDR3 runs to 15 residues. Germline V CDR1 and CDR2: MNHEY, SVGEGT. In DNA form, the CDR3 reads TGTGCCAGCAGTTACTCCGGGGGGTCGTGGTATGGCTACACCTTC. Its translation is CASSYSGGSWYGYTF.

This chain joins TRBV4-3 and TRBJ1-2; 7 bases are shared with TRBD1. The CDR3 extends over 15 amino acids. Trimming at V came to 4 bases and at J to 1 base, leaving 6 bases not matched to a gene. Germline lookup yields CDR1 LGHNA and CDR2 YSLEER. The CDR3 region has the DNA TGCGCCAGCAGCCTCAACAGGGGAGGTAACTATGGCTACACCTTC. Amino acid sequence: CASSLNRGGNYGYTF.

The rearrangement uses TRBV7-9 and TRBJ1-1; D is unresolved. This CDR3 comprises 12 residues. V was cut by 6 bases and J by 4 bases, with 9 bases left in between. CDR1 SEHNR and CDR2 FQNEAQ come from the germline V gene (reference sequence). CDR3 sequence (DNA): TGTGCCAGCAGTCGCGATATCACTGAAGCTTTCTTT. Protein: CASSRDITEAFF.

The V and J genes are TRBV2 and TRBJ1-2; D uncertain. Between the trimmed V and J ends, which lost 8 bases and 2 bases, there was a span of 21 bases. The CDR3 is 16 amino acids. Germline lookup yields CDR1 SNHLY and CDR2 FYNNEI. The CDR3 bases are TGTGCCAGCTGCCCTCAGAGGGCCTGGTTAAACTATGGCTACACCTTC. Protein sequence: CASCPQRAWLNYGYTF.